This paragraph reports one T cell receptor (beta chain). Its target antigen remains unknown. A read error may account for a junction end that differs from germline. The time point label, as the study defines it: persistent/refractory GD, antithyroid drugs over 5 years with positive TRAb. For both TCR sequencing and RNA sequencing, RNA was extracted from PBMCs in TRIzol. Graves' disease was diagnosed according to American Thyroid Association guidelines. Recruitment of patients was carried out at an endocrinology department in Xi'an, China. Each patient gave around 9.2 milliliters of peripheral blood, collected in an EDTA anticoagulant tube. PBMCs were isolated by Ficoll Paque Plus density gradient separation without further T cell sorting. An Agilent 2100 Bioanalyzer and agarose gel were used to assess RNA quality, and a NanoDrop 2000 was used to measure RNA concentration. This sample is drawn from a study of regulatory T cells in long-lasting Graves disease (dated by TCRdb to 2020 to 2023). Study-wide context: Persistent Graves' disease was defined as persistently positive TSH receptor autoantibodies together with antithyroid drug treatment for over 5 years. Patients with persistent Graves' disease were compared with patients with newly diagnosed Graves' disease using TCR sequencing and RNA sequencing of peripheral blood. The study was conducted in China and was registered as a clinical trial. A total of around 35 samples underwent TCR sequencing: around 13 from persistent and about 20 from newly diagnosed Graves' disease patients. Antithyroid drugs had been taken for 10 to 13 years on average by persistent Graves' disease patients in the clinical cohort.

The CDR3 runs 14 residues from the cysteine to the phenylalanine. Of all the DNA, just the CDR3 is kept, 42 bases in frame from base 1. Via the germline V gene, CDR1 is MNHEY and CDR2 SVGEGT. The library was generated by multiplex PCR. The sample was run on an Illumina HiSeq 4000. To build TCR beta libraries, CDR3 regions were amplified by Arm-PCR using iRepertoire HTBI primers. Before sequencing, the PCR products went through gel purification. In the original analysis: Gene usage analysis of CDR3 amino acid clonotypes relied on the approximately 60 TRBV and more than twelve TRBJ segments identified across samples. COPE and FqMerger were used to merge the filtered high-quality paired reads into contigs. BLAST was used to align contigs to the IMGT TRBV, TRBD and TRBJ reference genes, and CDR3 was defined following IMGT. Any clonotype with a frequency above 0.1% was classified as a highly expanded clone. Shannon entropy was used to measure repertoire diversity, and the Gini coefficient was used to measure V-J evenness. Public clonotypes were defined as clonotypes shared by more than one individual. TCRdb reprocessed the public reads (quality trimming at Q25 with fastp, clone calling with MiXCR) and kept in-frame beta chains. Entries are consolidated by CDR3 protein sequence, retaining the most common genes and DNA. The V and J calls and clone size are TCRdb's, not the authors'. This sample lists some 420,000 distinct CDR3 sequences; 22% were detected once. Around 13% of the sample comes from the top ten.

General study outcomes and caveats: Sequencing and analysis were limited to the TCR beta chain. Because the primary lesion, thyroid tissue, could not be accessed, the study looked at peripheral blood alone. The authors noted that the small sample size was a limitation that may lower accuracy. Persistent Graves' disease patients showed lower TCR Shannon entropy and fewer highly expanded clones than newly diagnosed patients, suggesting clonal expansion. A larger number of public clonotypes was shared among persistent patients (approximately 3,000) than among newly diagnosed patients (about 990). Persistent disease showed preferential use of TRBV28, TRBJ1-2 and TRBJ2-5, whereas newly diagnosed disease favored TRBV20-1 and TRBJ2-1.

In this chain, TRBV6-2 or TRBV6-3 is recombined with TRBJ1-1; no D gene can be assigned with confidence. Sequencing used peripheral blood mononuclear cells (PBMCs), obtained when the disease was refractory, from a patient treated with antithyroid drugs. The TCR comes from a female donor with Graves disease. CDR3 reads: CASSYVPGNTEASF. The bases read TGTGCCAGCAGTTACGTTCCAGGAAACACTGAAGCTTCCTTT.